This is a list of T cell receptor beta chains from one sample in a study of T cell responses to AZD1222 COVID-19 vaccine. Clones were sequenced by immunoSEQ multiplex PCR, and TCRdb holds only the in-frame ones, with some missing. The table has roughly 54,000 clones, about 89% seen once. The specimen comprised peripheral blood, sampled 28 days after the second AZD1222 dose. The receptor source for this set is an adult who received the AZD1222 COVID-19 vaccine. CDR3s include the opening cysteine and the closing phenylalanine or tryptophan. The order of the fields is V gene, J gene, D gene, CDR3 DNA, CDR3 protein. The D gene is left open where the match is weak.

v_gene: TRBV27; j_gene: TRBJ1-4; d_gene: -; CDR3nt: TGTGCCAGCAGTTTATGGGGGACTAATGAAAAACTGTTTTTT; CDR3aa: CASSLWGTNEKLFF
v_gene: TRBV6-5; j_gene: TRBJ1-4; d_gene: -; CDR3nt: TGTGCCAGCAGTCGGACATCCTTTCCCAATGAAAAACTGTTTTTT; CDR3aa: CASSRTSFPNEKLFF
v_gene: TRBV30; j_gene: TRBJ2-1; d_gene: -; CDR3nt: TGTGCCTGGACTAGGGGCAGCGACAATGAGCAGTTCTTC; CDR3aa: CAWTRGSDNEQFF
v_gene: TRBV4-2; j_gene: TRBJ1-1; d_gene: -; CDR3nt: TGTGCCAGCAGCCAAGATGAGATGAACACTGAAGCTTTCTTT; CDR3aa: CASSQDEMNTEAFF
v_gene: TRBV2; j_gene: TRBJ1-5; d_gene: -; CDR3nt: TGTGCCAGCAGTGCGACTGGGGGGCATAGGGATCAGCCCCAGCATTTT; CDR3aa: CASSATGGHRDQPQHF
v_gene: TRBV19; j_gene: TRBJ1-1; d_gene: -; CDR3nt: TGTGCCAGTAGTATAGTACGGGGTAACACTGAAGCTTTCTTT; CDR3aa: CASSIVRGNTEAFF
v_gene: TRBV7-8; j_gene: TRBJ2-7; d_gene: -; CDR3nt: TGTGCCAGCAGCCCCCCAGGAGGACCCTACGAGCAGTACTTC; CDR3aa: CASSPPGGPYEQYF
v_gene: TRBV7-2; j_gene: TRBJ2-1; d_gene: -; CDR3nt: TGTGCCAGCAGGAAGTCTTTGGGGACGCACAATGAGCAGTTCTTC; CDR3aa: CASRKSLGTHNEQFF
v_gene: TRBV10-2; j_gene: TRBJ2-7; d_gene: -; CDR3nt: TGCGCCAGCAGTGAGTCTTCGTCGGGGACCGACGAGCAGTACTTC; CDR3aa: CASSESSSGTDEQYF
v_gene: TRBV2; j_gene: TRBJ1-2; d_gene: -; CDR3nt: TGTGCCAGCAGTGAACGTAGCTATGGCTACACCTTC; CDR3aa: CASSERSYGYTF
v_gene: TRBV9; j_gene: TRBJ2-1; d_gene: -; CDR3nt: TGTGCCAGCAGCGTACGCAACAATGAGCAGTTCTTC; CDR3aa: CASSVRNNEQFF
v_gene: TRBV6-5; j_gene: TRBJ2-7; d_gene: -; CDR3nt: TGTGCCAGCAGGACTTCCGGGACGTTCTCGGGCGAGCAGTACTTC; CDR3aa: CASRTSGTFSGEQYF
v_gene: TRBV18; j_gene: TRBJ1-5; d_gene: -; CDR3nt: TGTGCCAGCTCACCAGGGGCAGAAGTTCAGCCCCAGCATTTT; CDR3aa: CASSPGAEVQPQHF
v_gene: TRBV5-4; j_gene: TRBJ1-2; d_gene: -; CDR3nt: TGTGCCAGCAGCGATTTGAGTTGGGGCTACACCTTC; CDR3aa: CASSDLSWGYTF
v_gene: TRBV9; j_gene: TRBJ2-1; d_gene: TRBD2; CDR3nt: TGTGCCAGCAGCGCTGATATCGGGACTAGCGGGATATTAGACGAGCAGTTCTTC; CDR3aa: CASSADIGTSGILDEQFF
v_gene: TRBV19; j_gene: TRBJ2-1; d_gene: TRBD2; CDR3nt: TGTGCCAGTAGTACCCGACTAGCGGGAGGGCCGGGGGTAACTAATGAGCAGTTCTTC; CDR3aa: CASSTRLAGGPGVTNEQFF